These 8 T cell receptor beta chains were all obtained from the same sample, sequenced in a study of cytomegalovirus exposure and HLA in healthy donors. PCR involved 60 Vbeta and 13 Jbeta primers. Assay: immunoSEQ multiplex PCR; the TCRdb copy retains only in-frame clones and omits some. This table has 150,000 to 200,000 clones, 77% appearing once. Sequences were obtained from PBMCs. These receptor sequences come from a man aged 50 to 60 in good health and CMV-seropositive.

The chain is built from TRBV5-1 and TRBJ1-2, with a possible D match to TRBD1 (5 bases). Trimming took off 0 bases at V and 4 bases at J, with 10 bases between the two ends. From germline, CDR1 is SGHRS and CDR2 YFSETQ. This CDR3 has 14 residues. The CDR3 bases are TGCGCCAGCAGCTTGGAGGCAGGGCCCTATGGCTACACCTTC. This sequence encodes CASSLEAGPYGYTF.

The chain joins TRBV5-6 to TRBJ1-6; the D gene is possibly TRBD1 (5 bases). The length of the CDR3 is 13 residues. Germline loops: CDR1 SGHDT, CDR2 YYEEEE. V lost 5 bases and J 3 bases, leaving 6 bases between the germline ends. CDR3 in amino acids: CASRTVYNSPLHF. The CDR3 DNA reads TGTGCCAGCAGGACAGTCTATAATTCACCCCTCCACTTT.

The rearrangement joins TRBV15 to TRBJ1-1; no definite D call. The V gene lost 0 bases and the J gene lost 6 bases, with 8 bases spanning the gap. CDR1 LNHNV and CDR2 YYDKDF come from the germline V gene (reference sequence). The CDR3 runs to 13 residues. CDR3 residues: CATSRDFRAEAFF. DNA for the CDR3: TGTGCCACCAGCAGAGATTTTAGAGCTGAAGCTTTCTTT.

The V gene is TRBV7-9, the J gene TRBJ2-2, with TRBD1 as a possible D gene (5 bases). V was shortened by 0 bases and J by 3 bases, with 5 bases between the two germline ends. This CDR3 spans 14 amino acids. The V gene's germline CDR1 is SEHNR and CDR2 FQNEAQ (reference sequence). CDR3 coding DNA: TGTGCCAGCAGCTTAGCAGGGGACACCGGGGAGCTGTTTTTT. Residues: CASSLAGDTGELFF.

The CDR3: CASSRRGQVITDTQYF. The CDR3 DNA sequence: TGTGCCAGCAGCCGACGAGGACAGGTCATCACAGATACGCAGTATTTT. The chain is built from TRBV5-8 and TRBJ2-3, with 7 bases identical to TRBD1. J was trimmed by 2 bases and V by 4 bases; bases with no gene match: 10. From germline, CDR1 is SGHTS and CDR2 YDEGEE. The length of the CDR3 is 16 residues.

The chain employs TRBV27 and TRBJ1-1, with a possible D match to TRBD1 (5 bases). V lost 5 bases, J lost 0 bases, and 10 bases lay in between. The germline gives CDR1 MNHEY, CDR2 SMNVEV (reference sequence). The CDR3 sequence is 14 residues long. CDR3 in DNA: TGTGCCAGCAGTGAGACAGCGCTGAACACTGAAGCTTTCTTT. Encoded protein: CASSETALNTEAFF.

The chain employs TRBV4-3 and TRBJ1-1; weak D call: TRBD1 (6 bases). The V gene lost 8 bases and the J gene lost 4 bases, with 32 bases spanning the gap. The V gene's germline CDR1 is LGHNA and CDR2 YSLEER. The CDR3 is 19 residues long. CDR3 region: CASANLSPFSPVGATEAFF. The CDR3 DNA reads TGCGCCAGCGCGAACTTATCACCTTTTTCCCCTGTGGGGGCCACTGAAGCTTTCTTT.

The rearrangement joins TRBV5-1 to TRBJ2-2, with D tentatively TRBD1 (6 bases). Trimming left V 0 bases short and J 1 base short, with 7 bases between. The CDR3 sequence is 15 residues long. Looked up from germline, CDR1 is SGHRS and CDR2 is YFSETQ. CDR3: CASSLGQVNTGELFF. The CDR3, as DNA: TGCGCCAGCAGCTTGGGACAGGTGAACACCGGGGAGCTGTTTTTT.